This T cell receptor (beta chain) stems from a study of T cells expressing NK-cell markers. Libraries used 5'RACE template switching adding universal primer site and UMIs. TCRdb re-called the 5' RACE reads and catalogs CDR3 proteins one per entry, DNA excluded. Its table records a few hundred thousand distinct CDR3 sequences. The length of the CDR3 is 14 residues. The source material was blood T cells: a sorted CD56 or NKG2C T cell subset, CD4+ or CD8+ T cells, or bulk PBMC T cells (not recorded which). This receptor was obtained from a man between 18 and 69 years old in good health. V gene TRBV12-3 or TRBV12-4 combines with J gene TRBJ1-5; the TCRdb D gene call, TRBD1, has no DNA to confirm it. CDR3 loop: CASGQGYSNQPQHF.